These T cell receptor beta chains were read from a single sample in a study of blood T cell repertoires in COVID-19. Using immunoSEQ multiplex PCR, the repertoire was profiled, and TCRdb retains in-frame clones only, with some absent. This repertoire shows approximately 170,000 clones, 65% to 85% found once; its top ten account for 11%. The sequencing sample was made of peripheral blood. The origin of the receptors is a man between 65 and 85 years old with active or convalescent COVID-19. Both conserved end residues are part of each CDR3. D genes are given only for firm matches. The size entry is marked missing in some rows and otherwise reads once, few, many or a size class.

TRBJ1-5 TRBV27 TRBD1 - TGTGCCAGCAGTCCGGACAGGGGTTTGCGCAATCAGCCCCAGCATTTT CASSPDRGLRNQPQHF
TRBJ2-7 TRBV15 TRBD1 - TGTGCCACCAGCAGGGGGACAGGGACCGCCTACGAGCAGTACTTC CATSRGTGTAYEQYF
TRBJ2-4 TRBV28 - - TGTGCCAGCAGTTTAGGGCTTCTAGCCAAAAACATTCAGTACTTC CASSLGLLAKNIQYF
TRBJ1-2 TRBV19 TRBD1 - TGTGCCAGTAGTATAGCCGGGACAGGGTTGGTGAATGGCTACACCTTC CASSIAGTGLVNGYTF
TRBJ2-5 TRBV3-1/TRBV3-2 TRBD2 - TGTGCCAGCAGCCAACGTAGGGGACTAGCGGGACAGGAGACCCAGTACTTC CASSQRRGLAGQETQYF
TRBJ1-1 TRBV19 - - TGTGCCAGTAGTATGCGGCCGGCGGACACTGAAGCTTTCTTT CASSMRPADTEAFF
TRBJ2-3 TRBV2 TRBD2 - TGTGCCAGCAGGACTAGCGGTCGCACAGATACGCAGTATTTT CASRTSGRTDTQYF
TRBJ2-1 TRBV19 TRBD1 - TGTGCCAGTAGTCGACAGGGGACGCAGTTCTTC CASSRQGTQFF
TRBJ2-7 TRBV19 TRBD1 - TGTGCCAGTAGTCCCGGGACAGGGGCCGTCTACGAGCAGTACTTC CASSPGTGAVYEQYF
TRBJ2-6 TRBV7-6 - - TGTGCCAGCAGCCCAGCAGGCTCTGGGGCCAACGTCCTGACTTTC CASSPAGSGANVLTF
TRBJ2-1 TRBV10-2 TRBD1 - TGCGCCAGCAGAGAAGGACAGGGGATATACAATGAGCAGTTCTTC CASREGQGIYNEQFF
TRBJ2-2 TRBV5-1 TRBD1 once TGCGCCAGCAGCTTCCAGGGGGTCCCCGGGGAGCTGTTTTTT CASSFQGVPGELFF